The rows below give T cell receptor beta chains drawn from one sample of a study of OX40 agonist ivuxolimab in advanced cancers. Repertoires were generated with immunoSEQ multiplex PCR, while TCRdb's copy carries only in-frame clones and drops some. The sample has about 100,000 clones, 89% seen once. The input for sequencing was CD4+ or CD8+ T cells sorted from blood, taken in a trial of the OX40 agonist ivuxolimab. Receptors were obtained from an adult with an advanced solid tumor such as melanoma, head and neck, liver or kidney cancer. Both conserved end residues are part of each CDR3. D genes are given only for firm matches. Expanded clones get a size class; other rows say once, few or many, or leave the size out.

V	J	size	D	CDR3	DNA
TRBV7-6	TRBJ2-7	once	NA	CASSGSGSRDEQYF	TGTGCCAGCAGCGGGTCGGGCAGCCGTGACGAGCAGTACTTC
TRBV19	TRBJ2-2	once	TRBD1	CASRTKGQGVTGELFF	TGTGCCAGCCGCACTAAGGGACAGGGGGTGACCGGGGAGCTGTTTTTT
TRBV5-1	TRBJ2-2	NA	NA	CASSPPNSGLTNTGELFF	TGCGCCAGCAGCCCACCAAATAGCGGACTAACGAACACCGGGGAGCTGTTTTTT
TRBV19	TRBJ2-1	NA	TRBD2	CASSPGLAVGGYNEQFF	TGTGCCAGTAGTCCGGGACTAGCGGTTGGGGGTTACAATGAGCAGTTCTTC
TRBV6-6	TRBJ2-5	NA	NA	CASRDLRVGTQYF	TGTGCCAGCAGGGACCTCAGGGTGGGGACCCAGTACTTC
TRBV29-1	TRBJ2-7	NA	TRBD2	CSVTGLAGYEQYF	TGCAGCGTCACCGGACTAGCGGGTTACGAGCAGTACTTC
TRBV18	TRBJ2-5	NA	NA	CASSPRVRETQYF	TGTGCCAGCTCACCACGGGTCCGGGAGACCCAGTACTTC
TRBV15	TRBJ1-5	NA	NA	CATSRGFYNQPQHF	TGTGCCACCAGCAGAGGGTTCTACAATCAGCCCCAGCATTTT
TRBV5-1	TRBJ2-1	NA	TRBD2	CASSPLAGGFYNEQFF	TGCGCCAGCAGCCCCTTAGCGGGAGGGTTCTACAATGAGCAGTTCTTC
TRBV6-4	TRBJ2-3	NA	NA	CASSDGHRTDTQYF	TGTGCCAGCAGTGACGGACACCGCACAGATACGCAGTATTTT
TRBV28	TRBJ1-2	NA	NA	CASSFNQGDGVASYTF	TGTGCCAGCAGTTTCAACCAAGGGGACGGCGTCGCGAGCTACACCTTC